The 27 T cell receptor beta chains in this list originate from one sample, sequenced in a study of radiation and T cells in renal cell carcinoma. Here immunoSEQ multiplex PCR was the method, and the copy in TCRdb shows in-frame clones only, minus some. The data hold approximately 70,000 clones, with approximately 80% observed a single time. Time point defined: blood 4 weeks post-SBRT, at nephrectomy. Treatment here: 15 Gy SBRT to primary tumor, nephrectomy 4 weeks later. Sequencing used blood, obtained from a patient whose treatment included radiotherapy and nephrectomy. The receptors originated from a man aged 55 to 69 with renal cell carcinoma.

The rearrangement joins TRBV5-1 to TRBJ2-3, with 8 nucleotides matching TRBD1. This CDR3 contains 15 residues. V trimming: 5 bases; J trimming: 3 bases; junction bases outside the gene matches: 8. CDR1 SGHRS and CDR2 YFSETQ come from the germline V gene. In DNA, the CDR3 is TGCGCCAGCAGGAGCCAGGGGGCGGTTACAGATACGCAGTATTTT. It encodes CASRSQGAVTDTQYF.

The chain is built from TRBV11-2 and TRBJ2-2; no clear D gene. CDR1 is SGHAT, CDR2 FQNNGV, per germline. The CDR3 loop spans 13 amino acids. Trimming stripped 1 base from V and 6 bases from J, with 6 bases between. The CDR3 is CASSLVIAGELFF. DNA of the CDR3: TGTGCCAGCAGCTTAGTGATCGCCGGGGAGCTGTTTTTT. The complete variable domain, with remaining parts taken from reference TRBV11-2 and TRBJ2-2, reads EAGVAQSPRYKIIEKRQSVAFWCNPISGHATLYWYQQILGQGPKLLIQFQNNGVVDDSQLPKDRFSAERLKGVDSTLKIQPAKLEDSAVYLCASSLVIAGELFFGEGSRLTVL.

The CDR3 coding sequence is TGCGCCAGCAGCTCGGGACAGGGCTCTGGAAACACCATATATTTT. The encoded protein is CASSSGQGSGNTIYF. This chain links TRBV5-1 with TRBJ1-3; 9 positions match TRBD1. Germline CDR1 and CDR2: SGHRS and YFSETQ. The CDR3 sequence is 15 residues long. Unmatched junction bases numbered 1, after V lost 3 bases and J lost 0 bases.

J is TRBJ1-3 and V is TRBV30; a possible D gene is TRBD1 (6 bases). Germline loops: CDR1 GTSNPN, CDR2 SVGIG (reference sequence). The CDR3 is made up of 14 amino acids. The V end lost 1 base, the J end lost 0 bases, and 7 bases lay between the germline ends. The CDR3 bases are TGTGCCTGGAGTGAGGACAGCTCTGGAAACACCATATATTTT. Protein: CAWSEDSSGNTIYF.

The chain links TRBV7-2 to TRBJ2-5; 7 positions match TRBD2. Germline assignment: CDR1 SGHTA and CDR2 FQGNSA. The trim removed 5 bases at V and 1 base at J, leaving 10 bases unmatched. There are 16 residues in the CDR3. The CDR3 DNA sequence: TGTGCCAGCAGCCCGCGGCGGGGGTCCCCCCAAGAGACCCAGTACTTC. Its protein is CASSPRRGSPQETQYF. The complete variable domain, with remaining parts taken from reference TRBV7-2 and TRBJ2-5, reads GAGVSQSPSNKVTEKGKDVELRCDPISGHTALYWYRQSLGQGLEFLIYFQGNSAPDKSGLPSDRFSAERTGGSVSTLTIQRTQQEDSAVYLCASSPRRGSPQETQYFGPGTRLLVL.

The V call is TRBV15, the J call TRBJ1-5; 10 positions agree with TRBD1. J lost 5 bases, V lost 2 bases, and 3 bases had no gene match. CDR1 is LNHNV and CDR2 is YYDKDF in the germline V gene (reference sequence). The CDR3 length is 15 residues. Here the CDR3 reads CATSRRDRGDQPQHF. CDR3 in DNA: TGTGCCACCAGCAGACGGGACAGGGGCGATCAGCCCCAGCATTTT.

The CDR3 spells CAISEKGPPSGLPQHF. The CDR3 coding sequence is TGTGCCATCAGTGAGAAGGGACCCCCGTCAGGGTTACCCCAGCATTTT. V and J are TRBV10-3 and TRBJ1-5, with D maybe TRBD1 (5 bases). The CDR3 is 16 amino acids. V lost 2 bases to trimming and J lost 10 bases, with 21 bases between them. Germline loops: CDR1 ENHRY, CDR2 SYGVKD.

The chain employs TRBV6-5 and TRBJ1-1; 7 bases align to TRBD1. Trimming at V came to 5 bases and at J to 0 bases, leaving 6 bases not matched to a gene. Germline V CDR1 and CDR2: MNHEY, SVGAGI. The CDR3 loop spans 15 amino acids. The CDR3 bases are TGTGCCAGCAGTAAGACGGGACAGATGAACACTGAAGCTTTCTTT. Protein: CASSKTGQMNTEAFF.

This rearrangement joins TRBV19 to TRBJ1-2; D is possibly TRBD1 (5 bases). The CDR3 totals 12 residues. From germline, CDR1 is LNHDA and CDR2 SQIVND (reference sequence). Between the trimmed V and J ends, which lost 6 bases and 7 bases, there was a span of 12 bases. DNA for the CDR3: TGTGCCAGTAGGGCCGAGGGGCCTGGCTACACCTTC. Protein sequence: CASRAEGPGYTF.

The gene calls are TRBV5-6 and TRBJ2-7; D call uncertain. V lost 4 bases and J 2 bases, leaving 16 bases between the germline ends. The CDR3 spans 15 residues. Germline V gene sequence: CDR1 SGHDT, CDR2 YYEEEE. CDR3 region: CASSTTSWVTYEQYV. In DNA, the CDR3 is TGTGCCAGCAGCACGACTTCCTGGGTTACCTACGAGCAGTACGTC.

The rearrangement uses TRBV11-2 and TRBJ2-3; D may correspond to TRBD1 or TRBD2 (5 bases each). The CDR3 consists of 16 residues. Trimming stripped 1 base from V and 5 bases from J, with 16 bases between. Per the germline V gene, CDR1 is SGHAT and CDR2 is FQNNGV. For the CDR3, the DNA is TGTGCCAGCAGCTTAGGGCTAGCAGACAGAAGAGATACGCAGTATTTT. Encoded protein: CASSLGLADRRDTQYF.

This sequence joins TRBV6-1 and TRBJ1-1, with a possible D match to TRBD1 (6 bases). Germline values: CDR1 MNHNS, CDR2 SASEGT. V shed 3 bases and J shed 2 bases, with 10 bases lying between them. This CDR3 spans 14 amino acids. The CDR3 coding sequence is TGTGCCAGCAGTGAGGCAGGGGCAAACACTGAAGCTTTCTTT. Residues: CASSEAGANTEAFF.

The CDR3 nucleotides read TGTGCCAGCAGCAAGGAGGTTGCCGGGGAGCTGTTTTTT. Translated: CASSKEVAGELFF. This chain joins TRBV6-1 and TRBJ2-2, with a possible D match to TRBD2 (5 bases). The germline V gene has CDR1 MNHNS and CDR2 SASEGT. This CDR3 spans 13 amino acids. Deletions cut 6 bases from V and 6 bases from J, with 11 bases between.

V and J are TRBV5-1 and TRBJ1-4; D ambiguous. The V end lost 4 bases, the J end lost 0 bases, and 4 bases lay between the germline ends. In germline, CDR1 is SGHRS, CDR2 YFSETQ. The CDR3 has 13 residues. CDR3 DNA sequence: TGCGCCAGCAGCCGGTCAACTAATGAAAAACTGTTTTTT. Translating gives CASSRSTNEKLFF.

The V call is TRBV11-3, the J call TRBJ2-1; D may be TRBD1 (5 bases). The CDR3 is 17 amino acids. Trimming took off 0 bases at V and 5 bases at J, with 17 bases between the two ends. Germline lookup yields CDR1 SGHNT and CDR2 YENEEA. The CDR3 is CASSLEGWGRGNNEQFF. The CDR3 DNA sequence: TGTGCCAGCAGCTTAGAGGGTTGGGGTAGGGGCAACAATGAGCAGTTCTTC.

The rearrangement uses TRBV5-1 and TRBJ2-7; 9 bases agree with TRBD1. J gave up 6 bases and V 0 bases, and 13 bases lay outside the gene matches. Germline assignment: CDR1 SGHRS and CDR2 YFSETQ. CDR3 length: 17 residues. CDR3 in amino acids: CASSLGSRNRGPTEQYV. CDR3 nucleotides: TGCGCCAGCAGCTTGGGGTCCCGCAACAGGGGGCCCACCGAGCAGTACGTC.

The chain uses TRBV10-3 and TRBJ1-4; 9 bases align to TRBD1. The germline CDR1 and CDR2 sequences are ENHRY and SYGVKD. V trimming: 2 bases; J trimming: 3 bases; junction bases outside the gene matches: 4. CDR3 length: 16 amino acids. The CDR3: CAISEGQGIANEKLFF. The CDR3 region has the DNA TGTGCCATCAGTGAGGGACAGGGGATAGCTAATGAAAAACTGTTTTTT.

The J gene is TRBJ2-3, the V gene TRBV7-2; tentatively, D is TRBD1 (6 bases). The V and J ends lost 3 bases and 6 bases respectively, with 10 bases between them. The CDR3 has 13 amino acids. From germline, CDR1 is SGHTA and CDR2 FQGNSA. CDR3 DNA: TGTGCCAGCAGCTTTCAGGGGCCCGATACGCAGTATTTT. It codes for CASSFQGPDTQYF.

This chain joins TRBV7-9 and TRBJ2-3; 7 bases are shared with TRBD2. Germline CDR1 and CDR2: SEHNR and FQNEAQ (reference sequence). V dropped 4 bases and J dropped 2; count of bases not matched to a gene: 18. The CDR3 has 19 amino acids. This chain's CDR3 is CASSYSGKRGAFYTDTQYF. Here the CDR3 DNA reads TGTGCCAGCAGCTACTCGGGGAAGCGGGGCGCTTTTTACACAGATACGCAGTATTTT.

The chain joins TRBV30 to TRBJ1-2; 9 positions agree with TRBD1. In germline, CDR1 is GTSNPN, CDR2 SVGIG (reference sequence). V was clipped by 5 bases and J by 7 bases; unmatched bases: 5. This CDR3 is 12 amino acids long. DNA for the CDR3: TGTGCCTGGGAACAGGGGGCGCTTGGCTACACCTTC. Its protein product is CAWEQGALGYTF.

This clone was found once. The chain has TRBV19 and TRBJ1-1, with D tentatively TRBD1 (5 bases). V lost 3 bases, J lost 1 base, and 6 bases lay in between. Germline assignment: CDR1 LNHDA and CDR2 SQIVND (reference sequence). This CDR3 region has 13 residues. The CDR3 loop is CASSMGQNTEAFF. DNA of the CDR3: TGTGCCAGTAGTATGGGGCAGAACACTGAAGCTTTCTTT. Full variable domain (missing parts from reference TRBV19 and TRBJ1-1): DGGITQSPKYLFRKEGQNVTLSCEQNLNHDAMYWYRQDPGQGLRLIYYSQIVNDFQKGDIAEGYSVSREKKESFPLTVTSAQKNPTAFYLCASSMGQNTEAFFGQGTRLTVV.

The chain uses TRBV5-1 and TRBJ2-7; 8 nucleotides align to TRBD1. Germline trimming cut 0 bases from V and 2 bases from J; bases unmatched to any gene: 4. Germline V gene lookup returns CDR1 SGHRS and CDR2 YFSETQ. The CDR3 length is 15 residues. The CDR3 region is CASSLDSDRAYEQYV. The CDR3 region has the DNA TGCGCCAGCAGCTTGGATTCGGACAGGGCCTACGAGCAGTACGTC.

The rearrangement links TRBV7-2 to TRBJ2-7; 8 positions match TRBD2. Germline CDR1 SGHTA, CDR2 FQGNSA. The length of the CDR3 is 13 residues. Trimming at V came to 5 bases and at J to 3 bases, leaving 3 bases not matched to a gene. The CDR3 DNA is TGTGCCAGCAGCGACCGGGAGGGCTACGAGCAGTACTTC. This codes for CASSDREGYEQYF.

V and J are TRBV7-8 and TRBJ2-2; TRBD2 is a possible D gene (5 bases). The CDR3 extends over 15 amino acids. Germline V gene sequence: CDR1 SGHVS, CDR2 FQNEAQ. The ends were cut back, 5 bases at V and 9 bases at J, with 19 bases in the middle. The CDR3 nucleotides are TGTGCCAGCAGCCCGGACTGGATGGATCCGCGGGAGCTGTTTTTT. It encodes CASSPDWMDPRELFF.

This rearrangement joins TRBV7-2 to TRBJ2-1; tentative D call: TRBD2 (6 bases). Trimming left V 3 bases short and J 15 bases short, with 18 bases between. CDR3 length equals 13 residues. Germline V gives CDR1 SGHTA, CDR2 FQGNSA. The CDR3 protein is CASSFASGGKRFF. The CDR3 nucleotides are TGTGCCAGCAGCTTCGCGTCCGGGGGAAAACGGTTCTTC.

DNA for the CDR3: TGTGCCAGCAGTTTTACTCTCCCGGGCGGCCCGGATACCGGGGAGCTGTTTTTT. This gives the protein CASSFTLPGGPDTGELFF. The chain joins TRBV27 to TRBJ2-2; no definite D call. V lost 3 bases and J lost 5, with 22 bases in between. Germline V gene sequence: CDR1 MNHEY, CDR2 SMNVEV (reference sequence). The CDR3 extends over 18 amino acids.

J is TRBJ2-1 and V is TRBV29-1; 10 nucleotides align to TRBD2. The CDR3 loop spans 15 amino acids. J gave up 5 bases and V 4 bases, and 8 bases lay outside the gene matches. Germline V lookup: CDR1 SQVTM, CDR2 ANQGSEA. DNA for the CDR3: TGCAGCGTTGTTGGAGCGGGAGGGTGGGACAATGAGCAGTTCTTC. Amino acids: CSVVGAGGWDNEQFF.